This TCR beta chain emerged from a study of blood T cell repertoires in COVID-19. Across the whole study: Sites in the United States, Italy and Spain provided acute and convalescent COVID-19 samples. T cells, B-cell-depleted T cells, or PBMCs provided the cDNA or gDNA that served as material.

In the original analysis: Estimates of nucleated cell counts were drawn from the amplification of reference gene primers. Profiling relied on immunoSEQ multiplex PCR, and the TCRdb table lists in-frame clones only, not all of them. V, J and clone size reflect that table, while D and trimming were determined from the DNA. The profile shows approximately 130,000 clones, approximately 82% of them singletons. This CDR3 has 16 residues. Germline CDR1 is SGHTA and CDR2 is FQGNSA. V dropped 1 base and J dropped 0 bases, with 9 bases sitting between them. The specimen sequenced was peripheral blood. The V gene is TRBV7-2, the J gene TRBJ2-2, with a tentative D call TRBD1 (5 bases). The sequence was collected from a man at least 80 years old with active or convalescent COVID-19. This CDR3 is CASSLVDSPNTGELFF. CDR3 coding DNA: TGTGCCAGCAGCTTAGTCGACAGCCCGAACACCGGGGAGCTGTTTTTT.